This T cell receptor (beta chain) appears in the sequencing data of a study of cytomegalovirus exposure and HLA in healthy donors. Comment on this clone: What it binds is unknown.

Findings and limits, study-wide: Reported results showed that the classifier diagnosed cytomegalovirus status with high specificity and sensitivity. Later analysis identified a missense DCLRE1C variant that was linked to TCR beta V- and J-gene trimming. CMV serostatus was the only recorded immune exposure for donors.

The PCR made use of 60 Vbeta and 13 Jbeta primers. Clones were read by immunoSEQ multiplex PCR, and TCRdb kept only the in-frame ones, dropping some. The table has around 130,000 clones, over 60% seen once. The sequenced sample consisted of PBMCs. The receptor was derived from a human donor in good health.

CDR3 protein: CASSSWDRGLQETQYF. In DNA, the CDR3 is TGTGCCAGCAGCTCCTGGGACAGGGGGCTCCAAGAGACCCAGTACTTC. This chain uses TRBV7-9 with TRBJ2-5; TRBD1 matches 12 bases. Looked up from germline, CDR1 is SEHNR and CDR2 is FQNEAQ (reference sequence). CDR3 size: 16 residues. After removal of 4 bases from V and 1 base from J, the junction contained 4 bases not matched to a gene.